This T cell receptor beta chain was retrieved from a study of cytomegalovirus exposure and HLA in healthy donors. General study points: Per a later analysis, HLA-associated TCR beta chains showed more clonal expansion than other, equally common TCR beta chains.

V was cut by 5 bases and J by 4 bases, with 16 bases left in between. The CDR3 runs to 14 residues. The germline V gene encodes CDR1 SQVTM and CDR2 ANQGSEA. In the case of this clone: Antigen unknown.

In the PCR, 60 Vbeta and 13 Jbeta primers were used. Original methodology: Later analysis identified tens of millions of unique TCR beta chains, roughly 11 million shared. This table comes from immunoSEQ multiplex PCR, and its TCRdb copy is limited to in-frame clones, with some not included. V, J and clone size are those of that table, while D and trimming were read from the DNA. The sample includes 270,000 or so clones, about nine tenths of them seen just once. This chain connects TRBV29-1 to TRBJ2-3, with D possibly being TRBD2 (6 bases). This receptor was identified in a girl aged 2-10 years in good health and CMV-seronegative. Sequencing used PBMCs. CDR3 amino acids: CSVRASGSADTQYF. As DNA, the CDR3 is TGCAGCGTTCGCGCCTCCGGGAGCGCAGATACGCAGTATTTT.